One sample yielded the 27 T cell receptor beta chains listed below, sequenced in a study of blood T cells in healthy people across ages. Then a second PCR, running roughly 7 to 11 cycles, was carried out with a sample-barcoded 5' primer and a J-beta primer mix. TCRdb re-called the 5' RACE reads through MiXCR, storing one row per CDR3 protein. This repertoire shows about 1.8 million distinct CDR3 sequences, about 49% found once; its top ten account for roughly 2.1%. The material sequenced was blood. Source of these receptors: a woman aged 35 to 49 in good health.

CDR3: CASSFMGQGYEQYF. The CDR3 DNA follows: TGTGCCAGCAGTTTTATGGGACAGGGGTACGAGCAGTACTTC. V is TRBV28 and J is TRBJ2-7, with TRBD1 matching 10 bases. After removal of 3 bases from V and 4 bases from J, the junction contained 3 bases not matched to a gene. This CDR3 spans 14 amino acids. Germline CDR1 is MDHEN and CDR2 is SYDVKM.

This clonotype was counted only a few times. This rearrangement joins TRBV25-1 to TRBJ1-6; D perhaps matches TRBD1 (5 bases). V lost 2 bases and J 10 bases, leaving 12 bases between the germline ends. The CDR3 loop spans 14 amino acids. Germline V gene data show CDR1 as MGHDK and CDR2 as SYGVNS. The CDR3 DNA reads as TGTGCCAGCAGTGAACGGGGGGTGCTGTCACCCCTCCACTTT. Translation: CASSERGVLSPLHF. The full variable domain, rest sourced from reference TRBV25-1 and TRBJ1-6, is EADIYQTPRYLVIGTGKKITLECSQTMGHDKMYWYQQDPGMELHLIHYSYGVNSTEKGDLSSESTVSRIRTEHFPLTLESARPSHTSQYLCASSERGVLSPLHFGNGTRLTVT.

The sample holds a few counts of this clonotype. J is TRBJ2-3 and V is TRBV5-1, with 9 bases aligning to TRBD1. Germline values: CDR1 SGHRS, CDR2 YFSETQ. There are 16 residues in the CDR3. V shed 4 bases and J 7 bases; nucleotides not matched to a gene: 13. CDR3 amino acids: CASSLSPGQGENTQYF. The CDR3 nucleotides are TGCGCCAGCAGCCTCAGTCCGGGACAGGGTGAAAATACGCAGTATTTT.

This clonotype was detected only once. V gene TRBV27 combines with J gene TRBJ2-7; the match to TRBD2 covers 8 bases. CDR1 is MNHEY and CDR2 is SMNVEV in the germline V gene (reference sequence). This CDR3 is 17 amino acids long. Unmatched junction bases numbered 13, after V lost 4 bases and J lost 2 bases. The chain's CDR3 is CASSSVAQPGGTYEQYF. CDR3 in DNA: TGTGCCAGCAGTTCCGTCGCCCAACCGGGGGGGACCTACGAGCAGTACTTC.

The chain uses TRBV12-3 or TRBV12-4 and TRBJ2-5; D is unclear. The CDR3 extends over 13 amino acids. V lost 6 bases to trimming and J lost 7 bases, with 15 bases between them. Written as DNA, the CDR3 is TGTGCCAGCAGCCCATCGGGTTCCCCGACCCAGTACTTC. Translating it yields CASSPSGSPTQYF.

The rearrangement joins TRBV4-1 to TRBJ1-1; TRBD1 agrees at 7 bases. Germline trimming cut 1 base from V and 2 bases from J; bases unmatched to any gene: 4. The CDR3 is 15 amino acids. The germline CDR1 and CDR2 sequences are MGHRA and YSYEKL. In nucleotides, the CDR3 is TGCGCCAGCAGCCAAGTCGACAGGGACAACACTGAAGCTTTCTTT. Its translation is CASSQVDRDNTEAFF.

This clonotype was seen just once. Written as DNA, the CDR3 is TGTGCCACCAGTGAAGGGACAGGGGACCATCAGCCCCAGCATTTT. Residues: CATSEGTGDHQPQHF. The chain is built from TRBV24-1 and TRBJ1-5; 10 bases match TRBD1. CDR1 is KGHDR, CDR2 SFDVKD, per germline. V was clipped by 4 bases and J by 5 bases; unmatched bases: 4. The CDR3 extends over 15 amino acids.

The J gene is TRBJ2-1, the V gene TRBV9; D remains ambiguous. Looked up from germline, CDR1 is SGDLS and CDR2 is YYNGEE. The CDR3 totals 16 residues. V lost 0 bases and J lost 0, with 10 bases in between. The CDR3: CASSVASMGSYNEQFF. CDR3 DNA: TGTGCCAGCAGCGTAGCCAGTATGGGCTCCTACAATGAGCAGTTCTTC.

The J gene is TRBJ2-7, the V gene TRBV3-1; D is unclear. The ends were cut back, 2 bases at V and 0 bases at J, with 5 bases in the middle. This CDR3 has 13 amino acids. The germline CDR1 and CDR2 sequences are LGHDT and YNNKEL (reference sequence). CDR3 in DNA: TGTGCCAGCAGCCAACCTTACTCCTACGAGCAGTACTTC. Amino acids: CASSQPYSYEQYF.

The chain is built from TRBV6-2 or TRBV6-3 and TRBJ2-7; a weak D match, TRBD2 (5 bases). V dropped 7 bases and J dropped 4 bases, with 20 bases sitting between them. CDR3 length equals 15 residues. Germline CDR1 MNHEY, CDR2 SVGEGT. CDR3 sequence: CASTRTASVGYEQYF. As DNA, the CDR3 is TGTGCCAGCACCAGGACTGCATCCGTGGGGTACGAGCAGTACTTC.

This clonotype was detected only a few times. This chain uses TRBV7-9 with TRBJ2-3; D ambiguous. V was trimmed by 5 bases and J by 6 bases, leaving 15 bases between them. This CDR3 spans 14 amino acids. Germline CDR1 reads SEHNR; CDR2 reads FQNEAQ (reference sequence). This CDR3 reads CASSTDPNVDTQYF. CDR3 bases: TGTGCCAGCAGCACGGACCCGAACGTGGATACGCAGTATTTT.

J is TRBJ1-5 and V is TRBV4-3, with D maybe TRBD1 (5 bases). The germline V gene has CDR1 LGHNA and CDR2 YSLEER. Trimming took 0 bases from V and 3 from J, leaving 15 bases between them. This CDR3 has 17 amino acids. This CDR3 is CASSQEAARGDNQPQHF. DNA of the CDR3: TGCGCCAGCAGCCAAGAGGCGGCGAGGGGCGACAATCAGCCCCAGCATTTT.

The chain carries TRBV29-1 and TRBJ2-7; perhaps TRBD2 as D (5 bases). V lost 1 base and J 0 bases, leaving 13 bases between the germline ends. The CDR3 spans 15 residues. Per the germline V gene, CDR1 is SQVTM and CDR2 is ANQGSEA. In DNA form, the CDR3 reads TGCAGCGTTGAAGTTCGTGCGGGCCCCTCCTACGAGCAGTACTTC. Encoded protein: CSVEVRAGPSYEQYF.

The rearrangement uses TRBV28 and TRBJ2-5, with a weak D call TRBD2 (6 bases). Trimming stripped 8 bases from V and 4 bases from J, with 17 bases between. CDR1 MDHEN and CDR2 SYDVKM come from the germline V gene. This CDR3 region has 14 residues. For the CDR3, the DNA is TGTGCCAGCCTGGGGGGTGTGGTTCGAGAGACCCAGTACTTC. Translation gives CASLGGVVRETQYF. Variable domain in full (rest from reference TRBV28 and TRBJ2-5): DVKVTQSSRYLVKRTGEKVFLECVQDMDHENMFWYRQDPGLGLRLIYFSYDVKMKEKGDIPEGYSVSREKKERFSLILESASTNQTSMYLCASLGGVVRETQYFGPGTRLLVL.

This clonotype came up once. The chain combines TRBV5-6 with TRBJ2-7; 7 bases fit TRBD2. J was trimmed by 3 bases and V by 4 bases; bases with no gene match: 7. Germline-derived CDR1 and CDR2 are SGHDT and YYEEEE. This CDR3 spans 14 amino acids. CDR3: CASSRRGSNYEQYF. The CDR3 nucleotides are TGTGCCAGCAGCAGGCGGGGGTCAAACTACGAGCAGTACTTC.

Only a few counts were recorded for this clonotype. This chain links TRBV7-2 with TRBJ2-1; tentatively, D is TRBD2 (6 bases). The CDR3 sequence is 13 residues long. The V and J ends lost 1 base and 8 bases respectively, with 9 bases between them. Germline CDR1 reads SGHTA; CDR2 reads FQGNSA. DNA for the CDR3: TGTGCCAGCAGCTTAGTCGGGGAGGATGAGCAGTTCTTC. Residues: CASSLVGEDEQFF.

CDR3 in amino acids: CASSLGRQGGYTF. The DNA for the CDR3 is TGTGCCAGCAGCTTAGGACGACAAGGCGGCTACACCTTC. The chain uses TRBV7-9 and TRBJ1-2; D is unresolved. The CDR3 spans 13 residues. The V end lost 1 base, the J end lost 8 bases, and 11 bases lay between the germline ends. Germline V CDR1 and CDR2: SEHNR, FQNEAQ (reference sequence).

The chain recombines TRBV4-3 with TRBJ2-7; D may be TRBD2 (6 bases). The J call may not be correct, given that the DNA end is closer to TRBJ2-5. Germline-derived CDR1 and CDR2 are LGHNA and YSLEER. The CDR3 is 15 residues long. CDR3 protein: CASSPGTSIKETQYF. The CDR3 DNA follows: TGCGCCAGCAGCCCGGGGACTTCAATAAAAGAGACCCAGTACTTC.

The CDR3 DNA sequence: TGTGCCAGCAGCTTACACCTAAGAACCAAAAACATTCAGTACTTC. It encodes CASSLHLRTKNIQYF. The chain recombines TRBV7-2 with TRBJ2-4; D unclear. In germline, CDR1 is SGHTA, CDR2 FQGNSA. The CDR3 is 15 amino acids. V was pared by 2 bases and J by 2 bases, with 10 bases between.

This chain uses TRBV5-1 with TRBJ2-3; 8 nucleotides align to TRBD2. The CDR3 contains 14 residues. Germline CDR1 is SGHRS and CDR2 is YFSETQ. The ends lost 7 bases at V and 5 bases at J; junction bases unmatched: 9. The CDR3 region has the DNA TGCGCCAGCCTTCAAGCGGGGGCCGGAGATACGCAGTATTTT. Translated: CASLQAGAGDTQYF.

A remark on this clonotype: At one end, the junction sequence differs from germline, possibly due to a read error. The genes are TRBV7-9 and TRBJ1-4, with D possibly being TRBD1 (6 bases). This CDR3 is 14 amino acids long. Germline V gene data show CDR1 as SEHNR and CDR2 as FQNEAQ (reference sequence). CDR3 DNA sequence: TGTGCCAGCAGCTTTGACAGGAAAGATGACAAACTGTTTTTT. This codes for CASSFDRKDDKLFF.

A remark on this clonotype: A much larger clonotype is one base distant, so this may be a read error. The rearrangement links TRBV7-6 to TRBJ2-7, with TRBD2 matching 9 bases. With V trimmed by 5 bases and J by 7 bases, 12 bases remained unmatched. Germline-derived CDR1 and CDR2 are SGHVS and FNYEAQ. This CDR3 is built from 15 residues. The CDR3 nucleotides are TGTGCCAGCAGCCCCGCTAGCGGGAAGAACAATGAGCAGTACTTC. Translation gives CASSPASGKNNEQYF.

This rearrangement joins TRBV29-1 to TRBJ1-5; 12 bases are shared with TRBD1. This CDR3 spans 14 amino acids. V shed 7 bases and J 6 bases; nucleotides not matched to a gene: 7. The germline CDR1 and CDR2 sequences are SQVTM and ANQGSEA. CDR3 in amino acids: CSASGTGGSQPQHF. Here the CDR3 DNA reads TGCAGCGCCTCGGGGACAGGGGGCAGTCAGCCCCAGCATTTT.

The chain links TRBV20-1 to TRBJ2-5, with D possibly being TRBD2 (6 bases). Germline V CDR1 and CDR2: DFQATT, SNEGSKA (reference sequence). The V gene lost 0 bases and the J gene lost 1 base, with 15 bases spanning the gap. CDR3 length: 16 amino acids. CDR3 coding DNA: TGCAGTGCTAGAGATTTCCTGGGGCGGGGCCAAGAGACCCAGTACTTC. Protein product: CSARDFLGRGQETQYF.

This chain connects TRBV27 to TRBJ2-5; 11 bases align to TRBD1. Germline loops: CDR1 MNHEY, CDR2 SMNVEV (reference sequence). Trimming at V came to 6 bases and at J to 6 bases, leaving 15 bases not matched to a gene. The CDR3 contains 17 residues. This chain's CDR3 is CASRAGQGGSQDQTQYF. The CDR3 DNA is TGTGCCAGCAGAGCGGGACAGGGGGGATCGCAAGATCAGACCCAGTACTTC.

This clonotype came up a few times. V gene TRBV7-2 combines with J gene TRBJ2-2; a possible D gene is TRBD2 (7 bases). CDR3 size: 15 residues. The germline CDR1 and CDR2 sequences are SGHTA and FQGNSA. The V end lost 8 bases, the J end lost 5 bases, and 18 bases lay between the germline ends. CDR3 region: CASLGAGARTGELFF. The CDR3 DNA sequence: TGTGCCAGCTTGGGCGCGGGGGCGAGGACCGGGGAGCTGTTTTTT.

The table lists this clonotype with a few counts. The chain has TRBV7-9 and TRBJ2-7; no reliable D call. This CDR3 contains 12 residues. Germline lookup yields CDR1 SEHNR and CDR2 FQNEAQ (reference sequence). The V end lost 4 bases, the J end lost 5 bases, and 9 bases lay between the germline ends. This CDR3 is CASSSVMDEQYF. The DNA of the CDR3 is TGTGCCAGCAGCTCCGTAATGGACGAGCAGTACTTC. The full variable domain, in which reference TRBV7-9 and TRBJ2-7 provide the parts outside the CDR3, is DTGVSQNPRHKITKRGQNVTFRCDPISEHNRLYWYRQTLGQGPEFLTYFQNEAQLEKSRLLSDRFSAERPKGSFSTLEIQRTEQGDSAMYLCASSSVMDEQYFGPGTRLTVT.